A selection of T cell receptor beta chains follows, all from one sample in a study of CD8+ T cells in alopecia areata. Repertoires were generated with immunoSEQ multiplex PCR, while TCRdb's copy carries only in-frame clones and drops some. The data show about 250,000 clones, 60% seen once. The sample consisted of CD4+ T cells sorted from blood, taken between weeks 51 and 52, from a patient treated with tofacitinib. The source of these receptors is a human donor with alopecia areata. The CDR3 runs from the conserved cysteine through the conserved F or W. Fields, in order: D gene, J gene, V gene, clone size, CDR3 protein, CDR3 DNA. D genes are given only for firm matches. The size entry is marked missing in some rows and otherwise reads once, few, many or a size class.

NA | TRBJ1-6 | TRBV6-5 | NA | CASSYDPNSPLHF | TGTGCCAGCAGTTACGACCCTAATTCACCCCTCCACTTT
TRBD1 | TRBJ2-2 | TRBV25-1 | NA | CASSSQGAMNTGELFF | TGTGCCAGCAGTTCTCAGGGGGCGATGAACACCGGGGAGCTGTTTTTT
NA | TRBJ1-1 | TRBV29-1 | once | CSVEDQGPAEAFF | TGCAGCGTTGAAGATCAGGGACCAGCTGAAGCTTTCTTT
TRBD1 | TRBJ1-1 | TRBV30 | NA | CAWRGTGFTEAFF | TGTGCCTGGAGGGGGACAGGGTTCACTGAAGCTTTCTTT
NA | TRBJ1-4 | TRBV27 | NA | CASSFQFGDEKLFF | TGTGCCAGCAGTTTCCAGTTCGGGGATGAAAAACTGTTTTTT
NA | TRBJ1-2 | TRBV30 | NA | CAWSVRHRNYGYTF | TGTGCCTGGAGTGTACGGCACCGCAACTATGGCTACACCTTC
TRBD1 | TRBJ1-1 | TRBV7-8 | NA | CASSSPRTGNTEAFF | TGTGCCAGCAGCTCACCCCGGACAGGGAACACTGAAGCTTTCTTT
NA | TRBJ2-5 | TRBV30 | NA | CAWSVRPGFGETQYF | TGTGCCTGGAGTGTACGACCGGGGTTCGGGGAGACCCAGTACTTC
NA | TRBJ2-4 | TRBV29-1 | NA | CSVEGGGSQNIQYF | TGCAGCGTTGAGGGAGGGGGCTCTCAAAACATTCAGTACTTC
TRBD1 | TRBJ2-2 | TRBV29-1 | NA | CSVTGDAGELFF | TGCAGCGTAACAGGGGACGCCGGGGAGCTGTTTTTT
NA | TRBJ1-5 | TRBV9 | NA | CASSVGQGRDSNQPQHF | TGTGCCAGCAGCGTCGGTCAGGGAAGGGATAGCAATCAGCCCCAGCATTTT
TRBD1 | TRBJ1-2 | TRBV2 | NA | CASDRENYGYTF | TGTGCCAGTGACAGGGAAAACTATGGCTACACCTTC